This T cell receptor (beta chain) was found in a study of T cell repertoires in cytomegalovirus infection. Whole-study context: Both CMV infection and a matching HLA type were indicated by public TCR beta signatures.

TCRdb used MiXCR to reprocess the reads, holding one entry per CDR3 protein. The sample lists under 95,000 distinct CDR3 sequences, under 5% seen once, with approximately 20% in the top ten. From germline, CDR1 is SGHVS and CDR2 FQNEAQ. The CDR3 is 15 amino acids. The V end was cut by 7 bases, the J end by 2 bases, with 18 bases between. To note about this clonotype: Its antigen remains unknown. This clone may be a read error of a much larger clone one base away.

General study points: CMV-specific HLA-C-restricted TCR beta clonotypes dominated the ex vivo response. The cumulative frequency of public TCR beta families identified carriers of CMV plus the relevant HLA.

The chain recombines TRBV7-8 with TRBJ2-7; TRBD1 or TRBD2 may be the D gene (5 bases each). The sequenced material came from PBMCs. The TCR comes from a human donor in good health (CMV status not recorded). Some clones in this sample may be carry-over from other donors' samples. DNA of the CDR3: TGTGCCAGCATCGACGAGAGGGGTAGAGCCTACGAGCAGTACTTC. Protein sequence: CASIDERGRAYEQYF.